This entry lists 24 T cell receptor beta chains sequenced from one sample in a study of CD8 T cells in ankylosing spondylitis. TCRdb reprocessed the 5' RACE reads with MiXCR, giving one entry per CDR3 protein. The data hold some 130,000 distinct CDR3 sequences, with about 7% observed a single time. The sequenced material came from blood, either unsorted or a sorted T cell fraction (not recorded which). These receptors were collected from a female donor with ankylosing spondylitis or in good health (not recorded which).

This clonotype was counted ten times or more. The chain is built from TRBV20-1 and TRBJ1-6; D is unclear. CDR3 length equals 15 residues. Germline V gene sequence: CDR1 DFQATT, CDR2 SNEGSKA (reference sequence). The V gene lost 6 bases and the J gene lost 7 bases, with 19 bases spanning the gap. The DNA for the CDR3 is TGCAGTGCCACCGACGACCGCAGTTCCAATTCACCCCTCCACTTT. This translates into CSATDDRSSNSPLHF.

This clonotype has a count of ten or more. The rearrangement uses TRBV5-1 and TRBJ2-3; 8 bases agree with TRBD2. The CDR3 is 14 residues long. Unmatched junction bases numbered 5, after V lost 6 bases and J lost 2 bases. Germline loops: CDR1 SGHRS, CDR2 YFSETQ. The CDR3 sequence is CASTGGATTDTQYF. The CDR3 DNA reads TGCGCCAGCACCGGGGGGGCGACCACAGATACGCAGTATTTT.

In this sample, this clonotype turned up many times. The gene calls are TRBV20-1 and TRBJ2-5, with a possible D match to TRBD1 (6 bases). The V end was cut by 0 bases, the J end by 5 bases, with 13 bases between. The CDR3 has 14 amino acids. Germline CDR1 and CDR2: DFQATT and SNEGSKA (reference sequence). CDR3 loop: CSARDPQGWETQYF. CDR3 bases: TGCAGTGCTAGAGATCCACAGGGCTGGGAGACCCAGTACTTC.

This clonotype was seen many times. The J gene is TRBJ2-1, the V gene TRBV11-2, with unresolved D. CDR3 length: 12 amino acids. CDR1 and CDR2 from the germline V gene are SGHAT and FQNNGV. With 5 bases removed from V and 4 bases from J, the gap between germline ends came to 6 bases. The CDR3 nucleotides are TGTGCCAGCAGCACCTTATACAATGAGCAGTTCTTC. Translated, it gives CASSTLYNEQFF.

The table lists this clonotype with many counts. The rearrangement joins TRBV2 to TRBJ2-3, with D maybe TRBD2 (5 bases). Trimming removed 4 bases at V and 0 bases at J, with 14 bases between. This CDR3 comprises 16 residues. The germline gives CDR1 SNHLY, CDR2 FYNNEI. The CDR3 loop reads CASSGGAQRSTDTQYF. In DNA, the CDR3 is TGTGCCAGCAGTGGGGGAGCCCAGCGGAGCACAGATACGCAGTATTTT.

This clonotype was picked up many times. This rearrangement joins TRBV2 to TRBJ1-2, with 7 bases aligning to TRBD1. CDR3 length equals 13 residues. The germline V gene encodes CDR1 SNHLY and CDR2 FYNNEI. The ends lost 6 bases at V and 4 bases at J; junction bases unmatched: 5. The CDR3 here is CASRRGQAYGYTF. The CDR3 DNA is TGTGCCAGCAGGAGGGGGCAGGCCTATGGCTACACCTTC.

The table lists this clonotype with many counts. J is TRBJ1-4 and V is TRBV7-2, with 9 bases identical to TRBD1. V gave up 4 bases and J gave up 7 bases; unmatched junction bases: 7. Germline V gene lookup returns CDR1 SGHTA and CDR2 FQGNSA. The CDR3 spans 15 residues. The CDR3 DNA reads TGTGCCAGCAGCTGGGGGGGGGGACAGGGTGAAAAACTGTTTTTT. This sequence encodes CASSWGGGQGEKLFF. The full variable domain, its missing parts supplied by reference TRBV7-2 and TRBJ1-4, is GAGVSQSPSNKVTEKGKDVELRCDPISGHTALYWYRQSLGQGLEFLIYFQGNSAPDKSGLPSDRFSAERTGGSVSTLTIQRTQQEDSAVYLCASSWGGGQGEKLFFGSGTQLSVL.

Details on this clonotype: A much larger clone differs by one base, so this may be a read error. This chain links TRBV27 with TRBJ2-1, with TRBD2 matching over 13 bases. The CDR3 runs 15 residues. CDR1 and CDR2 (germline): MNHEY, SMNVEV (reference sequence). As DNA, the CDR3 is TGTGTCAGCAGTCTCACTAGCGGGGGGGCTATTGAGCAGTTCTTC. This codes for CVSSLTSGGAIEQFF.

In this sample, this clonotype turned up many times. The chain recombines TRBV6-1 with TRBJ2-7, with 8 bases that match TRBD1. There are 14 residues in the CDR3. From germline, CDR1 is MNHNS and CDR2 SASEGT. The trim removed 3 bases at V and 3 bases at J, leaving 4 bases unmatched. The CDR3 sequence is CASSDSTGGYEQYF. The CDR3 coding sequence is TGTGCCAGCAGTGATTCCACAGGGGGCTACGAGCAGTACTTC.

The chain employs TRBV20-1 and TRBJ2-7, with D possibly matching TRBD2 (7 bases). The CDR3 length is 15 residues. Germline V gene data show CDR1 as DFQATT and CDR2 as SNEGSKA (reference sequence). The V end lost 6 bases, the J end lost 1 base, and 19 bases lay between the germline ends. As DNA, the CDR3 is TGCAGTGCCCAAGCGGGACAAGGGATGTCCTACGAGCAGTACTTC. It is translated as CSAQAGQGMSYEQYF.

This clonotype has at least ten counts. The rearrangement links TRBV20-1 to TRBJ1-2; no reliable D call. The V end was cut by 4 bases, the J end by 5 bases, with 14 bases between. The germline V gene encodes CDR1 DFQATT and CDR2 SNEGSKA (reference sequence). This CDR3 comprises 13 residues. The DNA of the CDR3 is TGCAGTGCTAAAAAGATTGGTCCTTATGGCTACACCTTC. Its translation is CSAKKIGPYGYTF.

In this sample, this clonotype turned up a few times. V and J are TRBV19 and TRBJ1-1; D is unclear. Germline CDR1 reads LNHDA; CDR2 reads SQIVND (reference sequence). Trimming removed 5 bases at V and 2 bases at J, with 12 bases between. The CDR3 loop spans 14 amino acids. CDR3 in DNA: TGTGCCAGTAGTCTCCTAGCGGGTAACACTGAAGCTTTCTTT. Its translation is CASSLLAGNTEAFF. The full variable domain, in which reference TRBV19 and TRBJ1-1 provide the parts outside the CDR3, is DGGITQSPKYLFRKEGQNVTLSCEQNLNHDAMYWYRQDPGQGLRLIYYSQIVNDFQKGDIAEGYSVSREKKESFPLTVTSAQKNPTAFYLCASSLLAGNTEAFFGQGTRLTVV.

This clonotype was observed at least ten times. This rearrangement joins TRBV15 to TRBJ1-4; D is perhaps TRBD1 (6 bases). CDR1 LNHNV and CDR2 YYDKDF come from the germline V gene (reference sequence). This CDR3 has 16 amino acids. Trimming removed 0 bases from V and 7 bases from J, with 15 bases in between. CDR3 sequence: CATSRDERQGSEKLFF. DNA for the CDR3: TGTGCCACCAGCAGAGATGAGCGGCAGGGGTCTGAAAAACTGTTTTTT.

This clonotype was counted many times. J is TRBJ1-3 and V is TRBV30, with unresolved D. The germline V and J ends were trimmed by 0 bases and 4 bases, with 10 bases remaining between them. The CDR3 sequence is 14 residues long. Germline CDR1 and CDR2: GTSNPN and SVGIG (reference sequence). CDR3: CAWSVAGYGNTIYF. CDR3 nucleotides: TGTGCCTGGAGTGTAGCGGGGTACGGAAACACCATATATTTT.

This clonotype has ten or more counts. The rearrangement joins TRBV5-1 to TRBJ2-1; D is perhaps TRBD1 or TRBD2 (5 bases each). Germline V gives CDR1 SGHRS, CDR2 YFSETQ. The length of the CDR3 is 15 residues. Trimming removed 0 bases at V and 3 bases at J, with 10 bases between. CDR3 sequence reads: CASSLGGANYNEQFF. CDR3 DNA sequence: TGCGCCAGCAGCTTGGGAGGGGCGAACTACAATGAGCAGTTCTTC.

This clonotype was detected many times. The chain uses TRBV14 and TRBJ1-1; perhaps TRBD1 as D (6 bases). The CDR3 length is 16 residues. Germline loops: CDR1 SGHDN, CDR2 FVKESK. Trimming took 0 bases from V and 1 from J, leaving 12 bases between them. As DNA, the CDR3 is TGTGCCAGCAGCCAAGAGGCAGGGGACGGGAACACTGAAGCTTTCTTT. Protein: CASSQEAGDGNTEAFF.

This clonotype was seen repeatedly, ten times or more. The V and J genes are TRBV7-6 and TRBJ2-2, with D unresolved. Germline V CDR1 and CDR2: SGHVS, FNYEAQ. V lost 3 bases and J 3 bases, leaving 11 bases between the germline ends. The CDR3 runs 15 residues. CDR3: CASSFVIPHTGELFF. CDR3 DNA sequence: TGTGCCAGCAGCTTCGTCATCCCCCACACCGGGGAGCTGTTTTTT.

This clonotype was recorded at least ten times. The gene calls are TRBV11-2 and TRBJ1-1; D gene uncertain. The germline V gene encodes CDR1 SGHAT and CDR2 FQNNGV. Between the trimmed V and J ends, which lost 7 bases and 0 bases, there was a span of 12 bases. The CDR3 is 14 amino acids. The CDR3 sequence: CASISGTMNTEAFF. CDR3 DNA: TGTGCCAGCATTTCGGGTACCATGAACACTGAAGCTTTCTTT.

This clonotype was seen at least ten times. The chain carries TRBV5-1 and TRBJ2-7; 10 nucleotides align to TRBD2. The germline V gene has CDR1 SGHRS and CDR2 YFSETQ. V trimming: 0 bases; J trimming: 1 base; junction bases outside the gene matches: 1. The CDR3 contains 15 residues. CDR3 sequence (DNA): TGCGCCAGCAGCTTGGCTAGCGGGGGTTCCTACGAGCAGTACTTC. It codes for CASSLASGGSYEQYF. The full variable domain, completed using reference TRBV5-1 and TRBJ2-7, is KAGVTQTPRYLIKTRGQQVTLSCSPISGHRSVSWYQQTPGQGLQFLFEYFSETQRNKGNFPGRFSGRQFSNSRSEMNVSTLELGDSALYLCASSLASGGSYEQYFGPGTRLTVT.

This clonotype was observed at least ten times. Here the CDR3 reads CASSQAGTDGYTF. DNA for the CDR3: TGTGCCAGCAGCCAAGCCGGGACGGACGGCTACACCTTC. The chain is built from TRBV3-1 and TRBJ1-2; D is possibly TRBD1 (5 bases). V was clipped by 1 base and J by 8 bases, with 11 bases between them. CDR1 LGHDT and CDR2 YNNKEL come from the germline V gene (reference sequence). This CDR3 is 13 amino acids long.

This clonotype showed up many times. This chain joins TRBV4-3 and TRBJ1-4; D is ambiguous. V shed 0 bases and J shed 4 bases, with 9 bases lying between them. The CDR3 covers 15 residues. CDR1 and CDR2 from the germline V gene are LGHNA and YSLEER. CDR3 region: CASSQDHRNNEKLFF. For the CDR3, the DNA is TGCGCCAGCAGCCAAGATCACAGAAATAATGAAAAACTGTTTTTT.

This clonotype was seen many times. J is TRBJ2-5 and V is TRBV11-2; TRBD2 matches 9 bases. J gave up 4 bases and V 5 bases, and 11 bases lay outside the gene matches. CDR1 SGHAT and CDR2 FQNNGV come from the germline V gene. This CDR3 has 16 residues. Here the CDR3 reads CASSRPSGVPLETQYF. DNA for the CDR3: TGTGCCAGCAGCCGCCCTAGCGGGGTCCCTTTAGAGACCCAGTACTTC.

This clonotype was seen repeatedly, ten times or more. The V and J genes are TRBV7-3 and TRBJ2-1; 7 nucleotides match TRBD1. This CDR3 contains 13 residues. V shed 4 bases, J shed 9 bases, and the junction held 6 bases outside the gene matches. Germline V gives CDR1 SGHTA, CDR2 FQGTGA. The CDR3 nucleotides read TGTGCCAGCAGCTCCCTCCAGGGGGTTGAGCAGTTCTTC. Protein sequence: CASSSLQGVEQFF.

This clonotype was observed many times. The CDR3 sequence: CASSFLNIQYF. The DNA of the CDR3 is TGCGCCAGCAGCTTTTTAAACATTCAGTACTTC. The chain links TRBV5-1 to TRBJ2-4; D uncertain. Germline-derived CDR1 and CDR2 are SGHRS and YFSETQ. CDR3 size: 11 residues. V lost 2 bases to trimming and J lost 6 bases, with 3 bases between them.